This T cell receptor (beta chain) was observed in a study of T cell repertoires in breast cancer (dated by TCRdb to the mid-2010s). Regarding the complete study: Tumors, lymph nodes and peripheral blood lymphocytes from breast cancer patients, as well as peripheral blood from healthy control donors, were profiled. Tumor-free lymph nodes were processed without enzymatic digestion, and Ficoll was used to separate blood samples. Because breast cancer has a low mutational burden and common mutations are rare, the study reasoned that TCRs shared between breast cancer patients would target shared antigens. The controls were nine healthy donors whose age range was similar to that of the patients. ER+/PR+ status was present in the majority of the roughly 21 patient tumors that were analyzed for shared TCRs. Tumors and tumor-involved lymph nodes were minced, digested with Liberase and DNase, and then passed through 70-um and 40-um filters. On average, sequencing produced about 470,000 sequences per sample, which came to 9 to 10 reads per input cell. The investigation overall reported the following: Emulsion RT-PCR was considered qualitative rather than quantitative, because transcript abundance and primer differences skewed the recovery of clones. Shared TCRs were encoded by various nucleotide sequences, which suggests selection and expansion based on antigen. Over 15 TCR pairs were shared across seven or more patient tumors and were rarely found in control blood, which suggests possible tumor specificity. Discarding singleton TCRs and sampling only part of each tumor may have missed genuine antitumor clones. Tumor-involved sentinel lymph nodes shared about fourfold more TCRs with matched tumor repertoires than tumor-free nodes (around 8.2% versus 1.8%). TRBV7 predominance was observed among shared TCRs, which possibly reflected tumor recognition or mispriming bias from eight TRBV7 primers.

Based on the germline V gene, the CDR1 and CDR2 sequences are SGHTA and FQGTGA. Relative to germline, V is 0 bases shorter and J is 7 bases shorter, with 13 bases between their ends. CDR3 length: 15 amino acids, cysteine to phenylalanine. Only CDR3 DNA is held: 45 bases, read in frame from base 1. About this clonotype itself: Its antigen is still unknown. Base qualities are not at hand, and no much larger clone is one base apart.

The library was produced with emulsion pairing. A second nested PCR with blocking oligos suppressed unpaired genes, then a third nested PCR added Illumina adaptors and barcodes. Between roughly 5,000 and 260,000 T cells, along with C-region, Stepout and V-region primers, were included in each emulsion RT-PCR master mix. Emulsions were generated with the Micellula Emulsion and Purification Kit, and RT-PCR used Qiagen OneStep RT-PCR reagents. Pooled libraries were sequenced with paired-end 2 x 250 reads on an Illumina MiSeq. Per the original workflow: Read pairs were joined in Galaxy and clipped at the engineered overlap into separate alpha and beta files, and reads that were not clipped were discarded. Alpha-beta pairs were assigned with CompleteTCR, a MiTCR-based pipeline that links chains sharing read cluster identifiers using an R script. TCR sequences seen only once, which were about 1-3.2%, were removed as potential sequencing errors. TCRdb handled the public reads itself, with Q25 trimming in fastp and clone calling in MiXCR, and kept productive beta chains. When rows share a CDR3 protein, they turn into one entry using the most common DNA and genes. V and J calls and clone size were set by TCRdb, not the authors. The sample includes about 40,000 distinct CDR3 sequences, with roughly 42% observed a single time. The ten largest clones take up around 59% of the sample.

The study used an expanded emulsion RT-PCR method with primers for all TCR V genes to analyze paired alpha-beta TCRs of CD8+ T cells. CD8+ T cells were isolated with a CD8 positive selection kit and were then incubated overnight in roughly 11 IU/mL IL-2 prior to emulsion RT-PCR. This TCR came from a pool of human donors with breast cancer or a healthy control (not recorded which). The material sequenced was CD8+ T cells. Recombination connected TRBV7-3 to TRBJ2-1; matching of 5 bases hints at TRBD1 as the D gene. The CDR3 protein is CASSLTLTGVNEQFF. The nucleotide sequence is given as TGTGCCAGCAGCTTAACCCTTACAGGAGTGAATGAGCAGTTCTTC. Reference TRBV7-3 and TRBJ2-1 proteins supply the regions before and after the CDR3; the full variable domain is: GAGVSQTPSNKVTEKGKYVELRCDPISGHTALYWYRQSLGQGPEFLIYFQGTGAADDSGLPNDRFFAVRPEGSVSTLKIQRTERGDSAVYLCASSLTLTGVNEQFFGPGTRLTVL.